The rows below give T cell receptor beta chains drawn from one sample of a study of blood T cell repertoires in COVID-19. Sequenced by immunoSEQ multiplex PCR; TCRdb stores in-frame clones only, minus some. Of under 250,000 clones listed, roughly four fifths were seen once; the top ten hold approximately 5%. Input material: PBMCs or T cells enriched from blood (not recorded which). The receptors here all came from a woman in her fifties or sixties who had been exposed to COVID-19. Both conserved end residues are part of each CDR3. Fields, in order: D gene, J gene, V gene, clone size, CDR3 DNA, CDR3 protein. The D gene is left open where the match is weak. Size values are once, few and many counts, or a class for expanded clones, and some rows have none.

>TRBD1|TRBJ2-5|TRBV5-6|once
TGTGCCAGCAGCTCAGACAGGGTGGGACAAGAGACCCAGTACTTC
CASSSDRVGQETQYF
>.|TRBJ1-2|TRBV6-2/TRBV6-3|.
TGTGCCAGCAGTTACTGGTCGGGTCGGGATGGCTACACCTTC
CASSYWSGRDGYTF
>.|TRBJ2-1|TRBV7-8|.
TGTGCCAGCAGTTCCGGTGAGCAGTTCTTC
CASSSGEQFF
>.|TRBJ1-1|TRBV5-8|.
TGTGCCAGCAGCTTCTCGGGGGGCAACACTGAAGCTTTCTTT
CASSFSGGNTEAFF
>.|TRBJ1-2|TRBV27|once
TGTGCCAGCAGTTTAGGGAGACACACTCTCTATGGCTACACCTTC
CASSLGRHTLYGYTF
>.|TRBJ2-7|TRBV29-1|.
TGCAGCGTTGCCGAGAATGTCGAGCAGTACTTC
CSVAENVEQYF
>.|TRBJ2-6|TRBV20-1|.
TGCAGTGCTAGTAGGGGCGGCTCTGGGGCCAACGTCCTGACTTTC
CSASRGGSGANVLTF
>TRBD1|TRBJ1-5|TRBV10-3|.
TGTGCCATCAAGGGGGACAGGGGTTCACAGCCCCAGCATTTT
CAIKGDRGSQPQHF
>.|TRBJ1-6|TRBV11-2|.
TGTGCCAGCAGGTCCGGGGAGCGCCTAATTAATTCACCCCTCCACTTT
CASRSGERLINSPLHF
>.|TRBJ1-4|TRBV7-9|few
TGTGCCAGCAGCTTAGGCACCCAGGGGAAGGGTGAAAAACTGTTTTTT
CASSLGTQGKGEKLFF
>.|TRBJ2-2|TRBV19|once
TGTGCCACGCTTCACAGGGACACCGGGGAGCTGTTTTTT
CATLHRDTGELFF
>.|TRBJ1-1|TRBV2|.
TGTGCCAGCAGGGGACAATTGAACACTGAAGCTTTCTTT
CASRGQLNTEAFF
>TRBD1|TRBJ2-1|TRBV7-2|.
TGTGCCAGCAGCGGGGACAGGGGAAAGAGCTCCTACAATGAGCAGTTCTTC
CASSGDRGKSSYNEQFF
>TRBD2|TRBJ2-7|TRBV13|.
TGTGCCAGCAGCTTAGCGGCTAGCGGGGGTTACGAGCAGTACTTC
CASSLAASGGYEQYF
>TRBD2|TRBJ2-7|TRBV7-3|.
TGTGCCAGCAGCGAAAGCCCGACTAGCGGAGCCTACGAGCAGTACTTC
CASSESPTSGAYEQYF
>TRBD2|TRBJ2-1|TRBV18|.
TGTGCCAGCTCTCAAATTAGCGGGGGAAACTACAATGAGCAGTTCTTC
CASSQISGGNYNEQFF
>TRBD2|TRBJ2-5|TRBV7-9|once
TGTGCCAGCAGCCCACTAGCGGGGGGGACCCAAGAGACCCAGTACTTC
CASSPLAGGTQETQYF
>TRBD1|TRBJ1-6|TRBV7-9|.
TGTGCCAGCAGCTTAGAGGGACAGGGCAATTCACCCCTCCACTTT
CASSLEGQGNSPLHF
>.|TRBJ1-1|TRBV21-1|once
TGTGCCAGCAGCAAAGGGACAGTGAACACTGAAGCTTTCTTT
CASSKGTVNTEAFF
>.|TRBJ2-1|TRBV5-1|.
TGCGCCAGCAGTGGGGAGGGGGACGTCTACAATGAGCAGTTCTTC
CASSGEGDVYNEQFF
>.|TRBJ1-5|TRBV19|few
TGTGCCAGTAGTATCGGAGCGAATCAGCCCCAGCATTTT
CASSIGANQPQHF
>.|TRBJ1-2|TRBV6-2/TRBV6-3|.
TGTGCCAGCAGCACGACACGAACCCATGGCTACACCTTC
CASSTTRTHGYTF
>.|TRBJ1-1|TRBV28|once
TGTGCCAGCAGTTTAACGGACAACAAAGCTTTCTTT
CASSLTDNKAFF
>TRBD1|TRBJ1-6|TRBV28|.
TGTGCCAGCAGCAGCGGGGGACAGCATTCACCCCTCCACTTT
CASSSGGQHSPLHF
>TRBD1|TRBJ1-1|TRBV6-1|.
TGTGCCAGCAGTGAGGGCTCAGGGGGTAAAGCTTTCTTT
CASSEGSGGKAFF
>TRBD2|TRBJ2-3|TRBV7-9|few
TGTGCCAGCAGCTTAGCGGGACTAGCGGGGGGGGATACGCAGTATTTT
CASSLAGLAGGDTQYF
>.|TRBJ1-3|TRBV6-6|.
TGTGCCAGCAGTCGGGCCCGGAACAGGCCCTCTGGAAACACCATATATTTT
CASSRARNRPSGNTIYF
>.|TRBJ1-5|TRBV3-1/TRBV3-2|.
TGTGCCAGCAGCCGGGGCAACAGCCCGAATCAGCCCCAGCATTTT
CASSRGNSPNQPQHF
>.|TRBJ2-7|TRBV28|.
TGTGCCAGCAGTTTATGGCAGAACGAGCAGTACTTC
CASSLWQNEQYF
>TRBD1|TRBJ2-7|TRBV19|.
TGTGCCAGCTTTTTTTCGGCGCGGACAGGTAGCTCCTACGAGCAGTACTTC
CASFFSARTGSSYEQYF
>TRBD1|TRBJ2-2|TRBV29-1|.
TGCAGCGTTGGTACAGGGGGTCAGGGCGGGGAGCTGTTTTTT
CSVGTGGQGGELFF
>TRBD2|TRBJ2-5|TRBV5-1|.
TGCGCCAGCAGCTTCGTCCCTAGCGGGGGGGCAGGGGAGACCCAGTACTTC
CASSFVPSGGAGETQYF
>TRBD1|TRBJ1-1|TRBV20-1|.
TGCAGTGCCCCGGACAGGGCAGCTTTCTTT
CSAPDRAAFF
>.|TRBJ1-1|TRBV6-6|.
TGTGCCAGCAGTGTTCCCGGGGAGTGGACTGAAGCTTTCTTT
CASSVPGEWTEAFF
>TRBD2|TRBJ2-2|TRBV10-3|.
TGTGCCATCAGCCTGACTAGCCCCATCGGGGAGCTGTTTTTT
CAISLTSPIGELFF
>.|TRBJ1-3|TRBV5-4|.
TGTGCCAGCACAACGAGGGTTCCTGGAAACACCATATATTTT
CASTTRVPGNTIYF
>.|TRBJ2-2|TRBV5-4|.
TGTGCCAGCAACAAGGAGGGTGGCACCGGGGAGCTGTTTTTT
CASNKEGGTGELFF
>.|TRBJ1-4|TRBV21-1|.
TGTGCCAGTGGACTGCTCGGTGAAAAACTGTTTTTT
CASGLLGEKLFF
>.|TRBJ1-1|TRBV6-5|.
TGTGCCGGGACGGGGGTTATGAACACTGAAGCTTTCTTT
CAGTGVMNTEAFF
>TRBD2|TRBJ2-1|TRBV5-1|.
TGCGCCAGCAGCTTTAGCGGGGGTCCATACAATGAGCAGTTCTTC
CASSFSGGPYNEQFF
>.|TRBJ1-4|TRBV4-3|.
TGCGCCAGCAGCTCACGGGGAGGAACTAATGAAAAACTGTTTTTT
CASSSRGGTNEKLFF
>TRBD1|TRBJ2-7|TRBV11-2|.
TGTGCCAGCAGCCCGACAGGGGAATACTACGAGCAGTACTTC
CASSPTGEYYEQYF
>.|TRBJ1-1|TRBV5-1|few
TGCGCCAGCAGCTCCTTGGGCAGCCCCAACACTGAAGCTTTCTTT
CASSSLGSPNTEAFF
>.|TRBJ1-1|TRBV14|.
TGTGCCAGCAGCCAAGATGTCGATAGATGGAACACTGAAGCTTTCTTT
CASSQDVDRWNTEAFF
>.|TRBJ2-5|TRBV6-5|.
TGTGCCAGCACCATAGCCGTTCGAGAGACCCAGTACTTC
CASTIAVRETQYF
>TRBD2|TRBJ2-5|TRBV28|few
TGTGCCAGCAGTGGACTAGCGGGGGCCCAAGAGACCCAGTACTTC
CASSGLAGAQETQYF
>TRBD1|TRBJ2-7|TRBV19|.
TGTGCCAGTAGTCCGGGACAGACCTACGAGCAGTACTTC
CASSPGQTYEQYF
>TRBD1|TRBJ2-5|TRBV30|.
TGTGCGTCGTCCCTAGGGCCGACAGGGGGAGAGACCCAGTACTTC
CASSLGPTGGETQYF
>.|TRBJ1-1|TRBV9|.
TGTGCCAGCAGCAGGGGAGGTACCGGTAGGACTGAAGCTTTCTTT
CASSRGGTGRTEAFF
>TRBD1|TRBJ2-7|TRBV10-1|.
TGCGCCAGCAGTGAGCCGGGACAGGGGGAGAAGCAGTACTTC
CASSEPGQGEKQYF
>TRBD1|TRBJ1-2|TRBV28|.
TGTGCCAGCAGTAGCTCCGGGGGACAGGATCACTATGGCTACACCTTC
CASSSSGGQDHYGYTF
>.|TRBJ1-4|TRBV12-5|.
TGTGCTAGTGCTCGCGGGGGAGCCCTTTTAGTCGGGGAGCGTGAAAAACTGTTTTTT
CASARGGALLVGEREKLFF